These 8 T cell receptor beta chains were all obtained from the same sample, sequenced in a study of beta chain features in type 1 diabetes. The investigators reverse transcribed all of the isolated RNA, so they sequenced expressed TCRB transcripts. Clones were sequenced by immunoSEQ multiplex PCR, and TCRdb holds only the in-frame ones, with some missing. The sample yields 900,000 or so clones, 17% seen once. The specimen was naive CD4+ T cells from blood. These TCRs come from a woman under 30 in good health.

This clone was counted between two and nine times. CDR3 residues: CASSVIPSGMDNEQFF. The DNA of the CDR3 is TGTGCCAGCAGCGTAATACCTAGCGGGATGGACAATGAGCAGTTCTTC. The chain uses TRBV9 and TRBJ2-1; 9 nucleotides match TRBD2. From germline, CDR1 is SGDLS and CDR2 YYNGEE. The V segment lost 1 base and the J segment 5 bases; nucleotides outside the gene matches: 7. The length of the CDR3 is 16 residues.

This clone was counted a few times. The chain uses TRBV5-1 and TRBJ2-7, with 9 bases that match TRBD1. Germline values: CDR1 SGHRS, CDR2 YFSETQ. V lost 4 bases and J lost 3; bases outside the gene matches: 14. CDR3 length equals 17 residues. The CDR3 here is CASSLVSGTGNYYEQYF. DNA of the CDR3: TGCGCCAGCAGCCTAGTATCCGGGACAGGGAATTACTACGAGCAGTACTTC.

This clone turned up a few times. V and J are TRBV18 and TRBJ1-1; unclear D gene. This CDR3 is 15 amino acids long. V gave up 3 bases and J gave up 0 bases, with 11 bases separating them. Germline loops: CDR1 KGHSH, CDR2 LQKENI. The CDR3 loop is CASSPQNVMNTEAFF. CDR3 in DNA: TGTGCCAGCTCACCCCAGAATGTGATGAACACTGAAGCTTTCTTT.

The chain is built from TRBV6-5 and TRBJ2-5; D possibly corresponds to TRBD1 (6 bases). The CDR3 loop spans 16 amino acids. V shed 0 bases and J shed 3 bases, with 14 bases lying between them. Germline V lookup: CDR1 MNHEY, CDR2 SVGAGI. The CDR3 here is CASSYSVWGQEETQYF. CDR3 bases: TGTGCCAGCAGTTACTCGGTCTGGGGGCAGGAAGAGACCCAGTACTTC.

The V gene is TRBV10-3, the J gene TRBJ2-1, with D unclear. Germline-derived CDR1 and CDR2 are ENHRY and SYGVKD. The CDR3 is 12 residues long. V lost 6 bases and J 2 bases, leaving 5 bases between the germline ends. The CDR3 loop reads CAISDTYNEQFF. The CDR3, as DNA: TGTGCCATCAGCGACACCTACAATGAGCAGTTCTTC.

CDR3 loop: CASSPTPRRDTEAFF. As DNA, the CDR3 is TGTGCCAGTAGTCCTACCCCCAGGAGGGACACTGAAGCTTTCTTT. The chain recombines TRBV19 with TRBJ1-1; D uncertain. V shed 5 bases and J shed 3 bases, with 16 bases lying between them. The CDR3 has 15 residues. CDR1 and CDR2 from the germline V gene are LNHDA and SQIVND (reference sequence).

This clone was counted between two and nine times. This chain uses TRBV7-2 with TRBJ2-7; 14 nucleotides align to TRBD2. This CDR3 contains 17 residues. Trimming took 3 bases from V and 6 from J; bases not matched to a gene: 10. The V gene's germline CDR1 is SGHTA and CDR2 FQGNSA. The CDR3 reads CASSFYPPGLAGVEQYF. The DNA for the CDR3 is TGTGCCAGCAGCTTCTACCCTCCGGGACTAGCGGGAGTCGAGCAGTACTTC.

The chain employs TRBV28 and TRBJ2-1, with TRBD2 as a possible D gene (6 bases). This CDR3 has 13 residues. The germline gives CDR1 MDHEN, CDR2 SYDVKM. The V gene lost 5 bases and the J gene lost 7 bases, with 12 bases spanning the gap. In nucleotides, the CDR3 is TGTGCCAGCAGTGCGGGGCTGCGGAATGAGCAGTTCTTC. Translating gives CASSAGLRNEQFF.